This is a list of T cell receptor beta chains from one sample in a study of CXCR3-negative and CXCR3-positive naive CD8 T cells. Reprocessing the 5' RACE reads, TCRdb reports a single entry for every CDR3 protein and omits DNA. The data include roughly 61,000 distinct CDR3 sequences; the top ten clones carry 0.5% to 0.55%. The specimen sequenced was naive CXCR3+ CD8+ T cells from blood. These receptors originate from a human donor in good health. Some clones in this sample may be carry-over from other donors' samples. Both conserved end residues are part of each CDR3. Where a row states a size, it is once, few, many or the class of an expanded clone; other rows omit it.

clone size | J gene | V gene | CDR3 protein
- | TRBJ2-7 | TRBV28 | CASRDRDTETYEQYF
- | TRBJ1-1 | TRBV6-2/TRBV6-3 | CASNPNTGNTEAFF
- | TRBJ1-1 | TRBV7-9 | CASPSRDRGGEAFF
- | TRBJ1-1 | TRBV7-9 | CASSYNRGYDTEAFF
- | TRBJ2-1 | TRBV3-1 | CASSYSGGANEQFF
- | TRBJ1-1 | TRBV6-6 | CASSQGVTTEAFF
- | TRBJ1-6 | TRBV14 | CASSPGAGPYSPLHF
- | TRBJ2-7 | TRBV7-7 | CASSPWTGHHEQYF
- | TRBJ2-1 | TRBV5-1 | CASSPAREQFF
- | TRBJ2-1 | TRBV12-3/TRBV12-4 | CASSRGGGYNEQFF
- | TRBJ2-7 | TRBV4-2 | CASSQDPWTKQYF
medium-sized | TRBJ1-2 | TRBV2 | CASSEGQGNYGYTF